One sample yielded the 8 T cell receptor beta chains listed below, sequenced in a study of cytomegalovirus exposure and HLA in healthy donors. Primers for the PCR totalled 60 Vbeta and 13 Jbeta. The method was immunoSEQ multiplex PCR; TCRdb's version includes in-frame clones alone and lacks a portion of them. The data show 90,000 to 150,000 clones, about four fifths seen once. Input material: PBMCs. The receptors come from a woman aged 40 to 50 in good health and CMV-seronegative.

This chain joins TRBV11-1 and TRBJ1-2, with TRBD1 identical over 9 bases. With V trimmed by 5 bases and J by 5 bases, 6 bases remained unmatched. There are 14 residues in the CDR3. The germline V gene has CDR1 SGHAT and CDR2 FQDESV (reference sequence). The CDR3 DNA follows: TGTGCCAGCAGCCCAGGACAGGGGAATTATGGCTACACCTTC. It specifies CASSPGQGNYGYTF.

V is TRBV9 and J is TRBJ2-7, with 10 bases lining up with TRBD1. Germline CDR1 SGDLS, CDR2 YYNGEE. V dropped 3 bases and J dropped 7; count of bases not matched to a gene: 10. The length of the CDR3 is 15 residues. CDR3 DNA: TGTGCCAGCAGCGCAACCGGGACAGGGGAGGTGGAGCAGTACTTC. Residues: CASSATGTGEVEQYF.

The chain links TRBV4-2 to TRBJ2-7, with D tentatively TRBD2 (5 bases). Trimming took off 0 bases at V and 0 bases at J, with 18 bases between the two ends. The germline V gene has CDR1 LGHNA and CDR2 YNFKEQ. CDR3 length: 18 residues. Written as DNA, the CDR3 is TGTGCCAGCAGCCAAGATAGTATTAGTGGGAGCCGCTCCTACGAGCAGTACTTC. Its translation: CASSQDSISGSRSYEQYF.

The V and J genes are TRBV7-2 and TRBJ1-5; weak D call: TRBD1 (6 bases). Looked up from germline, CDR1 is SGHTA and CDR2 is FQGNSA. The CDR3 contains 15 residues. The V end lost 1 base, the J end lost 0 bases, and 7 bases lay between the germline ends. This chain's CDR3 is CASSLEGGSNQPQHF. The CDR3 nucleotides are TGTGCCAGCAGCTTAGAAGGGGGTAGCAATCAGCCCCAGCATTTT.

The chain is built from TRBV28 and TRBJ1-2; D ambiguous. CDR3 length equals 19 residues. V dropped 2 bases and J dropped 6 bases, with 28 bases sitting between them. Germline values: CDR1 MDHEN, CDR2 SYDVKM. The CDR3 protein is CASSLRSVRRQTAPHGYTF. Here the CDR3 DNA reads TGTGCCAGCAGTTTAAGGTCCGTACGGAGGCAAACGGCACCGCATGGCTACACCTTC.

The rearrangement links TRBV11-2 to TRBJ2-3, with TRBD2 matching 7 bases. This CDR3 comprises 14 residues. V lost 1 base and J lost 5; bases outside the gene matches: 3. In germline, CDR1 is SGHAT, CDR2 FQNNGV. DNA for the CDR3: TGTGCCAGCAGCTTAGTCTGGGAGGGAGATACGCAGTATTTT. This encodes CASSLVWEGDTQYF.

This chain joins TRBV14 and TRBJ2-1; a weak D match, TRBD2 (6 bases). The CDR3 length is 15 residues. Germline lookup yields CDR1 SGHDN and CDR2 FVKESK. Trimming shortened V by 1 base and J by 5 bases, and 12 bases separated the two germline ends. In DNA form, the CDR3 reads TGTGCCAGCAGCCAAGGGGGACTCCGGAACAATGAGCAGTTCTTC. Its translation: CASSQGGLRNNEQFF.

This chain links TRBV28 with TRBJ2-2; 7 bases match TRBD1. The CDR3 is made up of 15 amino acids. V shed 10 bases, J shed 0 bases, and the junction held 8 bases outside the gene matches. Germline lookup yields CDR1 MDHEN and CDR2 SYDVKM. The CDR3 spells CATISTGTNTGELFF. The CDR3 bases are TGTGCCACCATATCGACAGGGACGAACACCGGGGAGCTGTTTTTT.